This TCR beta chain is drawn from a study of blood T cell repertoires in COVID-19. Study details: Italy, Spain and the United States were the sources of the convalescent and acute COVID-19 samples.

CDR1 is SQVTM and CDR2 is ANQGSEA in the germline V gene. The J segment lost 2 bases and the V segment lost 7 bases, leaving 9 bases of the junction unmatched. This CDR3 has 14 amino acids. Authors' data handling: Estimated nucleated cell counts came from reference gene primer amplification. Data came from immunoSEQ multiplex PCR; TCRdb stores just in-frame clones and leaves some out. From that table come the V and J calls and clone size; the DNA was used to work out D and trimming. The sample comprises some 270,000 clones, approximately 85% of which are singletons, and approximately 8.2% rests with the top ten.

The receptor was derived from a woman aged 45-59 years with acute COVID-19. Sequencing input: PBMCs or T cells enriched from blood (not recorded which). The chain is built from TRBV29-1 and TRBJ1-2; 8 bases map to TRBD1. The CDR3 reads CSARTGIGNYGYTF. The CDR3, as DNA: TGCAGCGCCAGGACAGGGATAGGGAACTATGGCTACACCTTC.